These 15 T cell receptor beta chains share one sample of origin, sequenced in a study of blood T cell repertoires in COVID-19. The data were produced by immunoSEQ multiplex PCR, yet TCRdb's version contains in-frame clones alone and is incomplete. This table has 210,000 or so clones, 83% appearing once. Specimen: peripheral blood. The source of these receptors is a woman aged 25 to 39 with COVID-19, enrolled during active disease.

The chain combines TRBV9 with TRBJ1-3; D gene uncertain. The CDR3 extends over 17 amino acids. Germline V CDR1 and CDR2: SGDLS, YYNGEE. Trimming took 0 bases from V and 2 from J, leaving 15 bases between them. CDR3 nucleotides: TGTGCCAGCAGCGTAGTCGATGATCAGGATACTGGAAACACCATATATTTT. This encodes CASSVVDDQDTGNTIYF. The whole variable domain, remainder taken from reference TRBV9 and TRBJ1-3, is DSGVTQTPKHLITATGQRVTLRCSPRSGDLSVYWYQQSLDQGLQFLIQYYNGEERAKGNILERFSAQQFPDLHSELNLSSLELGDSALYFCASSVVDDQDTGNTIYFGEGSWLTVV.

The CDR3 spells CASNYKWGTENTGELFF. The DNA of the CDR3 is TGTGCCAGCAACTACAAGTGGGGGACAGAGAACACCGGGGAGCTGTTTTTT. The chain carries TRBV4-2 and TRBJ2-2, with 7 bases lining up with TRBD1. V shed 7 bases and J 1 base; nucleotides not matched to a gene: 12. The CDR3 is 17 residues long. CDR1 LGHNA and CDR2 YNFKEQ come from the germline V gene.

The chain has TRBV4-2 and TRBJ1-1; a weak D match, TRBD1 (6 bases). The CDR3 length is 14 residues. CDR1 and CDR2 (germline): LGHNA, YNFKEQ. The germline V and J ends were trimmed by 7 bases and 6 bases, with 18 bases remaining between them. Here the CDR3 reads CASNPRGGEAEAFF. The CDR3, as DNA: TGTGCCAGCAACCCGAGGGGGGGTGAGGCTGAAGCTTTCTTT.

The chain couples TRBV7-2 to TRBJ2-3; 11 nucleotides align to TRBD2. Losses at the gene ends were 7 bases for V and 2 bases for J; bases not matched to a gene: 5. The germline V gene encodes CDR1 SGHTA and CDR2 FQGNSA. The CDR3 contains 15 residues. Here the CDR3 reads CASTSSGRTTDTQYF. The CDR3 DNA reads TGTGCCAGCACCTCTAGCGGGAGGACCACAGATACGCAGTATTTT.

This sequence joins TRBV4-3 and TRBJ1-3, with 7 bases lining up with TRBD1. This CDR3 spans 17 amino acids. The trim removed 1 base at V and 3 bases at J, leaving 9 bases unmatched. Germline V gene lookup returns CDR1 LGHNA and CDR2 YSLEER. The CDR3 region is CASSQGILGDSGNTIYF. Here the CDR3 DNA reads TGCGCCAGCAGCCAAGGTATCTTGGGGGACAGTGGAAACACCATATATTTT.

In DNA, the CDR3 is TGTGCCAGTAGTATCCGGAGGGAGTATACAGATACGCAGTATTTT. Amino acid sequence: CASSIRREYTDTQYF. The V call is TRBV19, the J call TRBJ2-3; D may be TRBD2 (6 bases). V lost 3 bases and J 3 bases, leaving 13 bases between the germline ends. The CDR3 has 15 residues. Germline V CDR1 and CDR2: LNHDA, SQIVND (reference sequence).

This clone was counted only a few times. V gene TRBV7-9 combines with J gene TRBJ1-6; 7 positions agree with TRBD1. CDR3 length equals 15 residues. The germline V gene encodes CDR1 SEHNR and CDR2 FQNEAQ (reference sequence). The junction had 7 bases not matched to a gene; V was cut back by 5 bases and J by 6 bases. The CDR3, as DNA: TGTGCCAGCAGCCTACTTGGGACAGCTAATTCACCCCTCCACTTT. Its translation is CASSLLGTANSPLHF.

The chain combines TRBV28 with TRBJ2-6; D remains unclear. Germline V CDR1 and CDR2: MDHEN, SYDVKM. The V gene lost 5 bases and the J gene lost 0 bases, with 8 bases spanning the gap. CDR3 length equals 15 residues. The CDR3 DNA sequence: TGTGCCAGCAGTACACCCAGCTCTGGGGCCAACGTCCTGACTTTC. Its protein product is CASSTPSSGANVLTF.

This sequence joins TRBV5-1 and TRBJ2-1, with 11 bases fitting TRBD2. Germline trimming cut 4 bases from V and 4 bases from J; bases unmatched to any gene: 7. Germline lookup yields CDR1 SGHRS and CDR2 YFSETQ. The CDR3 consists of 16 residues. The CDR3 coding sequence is TGCGCCAGCAGCCCTAGCGGGGGGCAAACATACAATGAGCAGTTCTTC. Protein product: CASSPSGGQTYNEQFF.

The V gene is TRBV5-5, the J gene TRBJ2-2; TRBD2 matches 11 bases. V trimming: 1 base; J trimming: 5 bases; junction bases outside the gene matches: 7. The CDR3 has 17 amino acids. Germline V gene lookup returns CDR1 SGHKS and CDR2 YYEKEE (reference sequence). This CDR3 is CASSLSSGGLSTGELFF. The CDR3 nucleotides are TGTGCCAGCAGCTTGTCTAGCGGGGGGTTATCGACCGGGGAGCTGTTTTTT.

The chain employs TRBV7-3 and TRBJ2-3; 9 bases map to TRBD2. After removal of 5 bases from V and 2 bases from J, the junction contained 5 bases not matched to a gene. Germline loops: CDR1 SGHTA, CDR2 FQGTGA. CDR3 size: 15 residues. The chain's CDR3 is CASSIGLANTDTQYF. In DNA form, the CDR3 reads TGTGCCAGCAGCATCGGACTAGCGAACACAGATACGCAGTATTTT.

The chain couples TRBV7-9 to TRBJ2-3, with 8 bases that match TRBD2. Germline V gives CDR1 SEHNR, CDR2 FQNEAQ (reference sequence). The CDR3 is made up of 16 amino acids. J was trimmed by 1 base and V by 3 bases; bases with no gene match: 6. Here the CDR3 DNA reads TGTGCCAGCAGCTTGAAGCGGGAGTGGGGCACAGATACGCAGTATTTT. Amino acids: CASSLKREWGTDTQYF.

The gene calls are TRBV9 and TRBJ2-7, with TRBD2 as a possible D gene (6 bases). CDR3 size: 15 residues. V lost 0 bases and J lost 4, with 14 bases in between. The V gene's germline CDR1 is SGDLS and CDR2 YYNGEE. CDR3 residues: CASSVGYRGMYEQYF. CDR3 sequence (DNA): TGTGCCAGCAGCGTAGGGTATCGCGGGATGTACGAGCAGTACTTC.

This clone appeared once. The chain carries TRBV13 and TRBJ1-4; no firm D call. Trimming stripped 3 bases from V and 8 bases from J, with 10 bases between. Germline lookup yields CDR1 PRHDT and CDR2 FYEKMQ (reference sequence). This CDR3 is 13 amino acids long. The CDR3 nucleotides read TGTGCCAGCAGCTTGCGGGTGGAAGAAAAACTGTTTTTT. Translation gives CASSLRVEEKLFF.

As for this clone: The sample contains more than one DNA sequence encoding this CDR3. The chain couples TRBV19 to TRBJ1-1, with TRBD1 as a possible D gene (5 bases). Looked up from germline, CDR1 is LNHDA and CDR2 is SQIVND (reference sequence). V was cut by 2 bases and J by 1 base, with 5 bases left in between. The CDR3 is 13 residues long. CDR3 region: CASSIQGNTEAFF. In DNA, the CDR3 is TGTGCCAGTAGTATACAGGGGAACACTGAAGCTTTCTTT.